These T cell receptor beta chains were read from a single sample in a study of blood T cell repertoires in COVID-19. Assay used: immunoSEQ multiplex PCR; TCRdb lists only in-frame clones, some missing. The sample records roughly 70,000 clones, roughly nine tenths being singletons. Sequencing was performed on peripheral blood. These receptors were obtained from a man older than 75 with acute or convalescent COVID-19. CDR3s include the opening cysteine and the closing phenylalanine or tryptophan. D genes are given only for firm matches. Expanded clones are given a class, and other clones once, few, many or no size at all.

.,.,TRBJ2-1,TRBV18,TGTGCCAGCTCACCAAGTGAGGAAAATGAGCAGTTCTTC,CASSPSEENEQFF
TRBD1,.,TRBJ2-3,TRBV3-1/TRBV3-2,TGTGCCAGCAGTCCCGGGACAGGGGGCAGAGATACGCAGTATTTT,CASSPGTGGRDTQYF
.,.,TRBJ2-1,TRBV5-4,TGTGCCAGCAGCTTCAGACGGCAGGATTACAATGAGCAGTTCTTC,CASSFRRQDYNEQFF
.,.,TRBJ1-1,TRBV28,TGTGCCAGCAGCGTAGGACAGACTACTGAAGCTTTCTTT,CASSVGQTTEAFF
TRBD1,.,TRBJ1-1,TRBV5-4,TGTGCCAGCAGCTTGTCAGGGGGCCCTGAAGCTTTCTTT,CASSLSGGPEAFF
TRBD2,few,TRBJ2-3,TRBV5-4,TGTGCCAGCAGCTCCTCCAGCGGGGGGGCCGATAGGCCGCAGTATTTT,CASSSSSGGADRPQYF
.,.,TRBJ1-2,TRBV20-1,TGCAGTACCAGGGAAGGCTATGGCTACACCTTC,CSTREGYGYTF
TRBD1,.,TRBJ1-5,TRBV6-6,TGTGCCAGCAGTTACGGACAGGGGAATCAGCCCCAGCATTTT,CASSYGQGNQPQHF
.,.,TRBJ2-3,TRBV4-1,TGCGCCAGCAGCCAAGATTGGACTAGCACAGATACGCAGTATTTT,CASSQDWTSTDTQYF
TRBD1,medium-sized,TRBJ1-1,TRBV29-1,TGCAGCGTTGACGAGACAGGGGACACTGAAGCTTTCTTT,CSVDETGDTEAFF
TRBD1,.,TRBJ1-1,TRBV19,TGTGCCAGTAGTCCGGACAGGGGCGCGAACACTGAAGCTTTCTTT,CASSPDRGANTEAFF
TRBD1,.,TRBJ2-3,TRBV5-1,TGCGCCAGCAGCATACAGGGGGATATCACAGATACGCAGTATTTT,CASSIQGDITDTQYF
.,.,TRBJ1-1,TRBV28,TGTGCCAGCAGCCGCCAGGGTATGACGGCTTTCTTT,CASSRQGMTAFF
TRBD1,.,TRBJ2-7,TRBV2,TGTGCCAGCAGTGAAGAGTCAGGGGGCTACGAGCAGTACTTC,CASSEESGGYEQYF
TRBD2,.,TRBJ2-7,TRBV5-1,TGCGCCAGCAGCTTGGTGGCGGGAGAGGTCGAGCAGTACTTC,CASSLVAGEVEQYF
.,.,TRBJ2-7,TRBV6-1,TGTGCCAGCAGTGAAGCGGCGAGGGCAGAGGTAAGGAACGAGCAGTACTTC,CASSEAARAEVRNEQYF
TRBD2,.,TRBJ2-2,TRBV18,TGTGCCAGCTCATTTCAAGCGGGAGAGGTCGGGGAGCTGTTTTTT,CASSFQAGEVGELFF
TRBD1,.,TRBJ1-4,TRBV4-2,TGTGCCAGCAGCCAAGAGAAGCAGACAGGGGATGAAAAACTGTTTTTT,CASSQEKQTGDEKLFF
.,.,TRBJ2-5,TRBV6-5,TGTGCCAGCAGGAGGGAAGAGACCCAGTACTTC,CASRREETQYF
TRBD2,.,TRBJ2-5,TRBV5-1,TGCGCCAGCAGCTTGGATCAAGCGGGGACCCAAGAGACCCAGTACTTC,CASSLDQAGTQETQYF
.,.,TRBJ2-7,TRBV24-1,TGTGCCACCAGTGACTCTTTAGACAAAACGCAGTACTTC,CATSDSLDKTQYF
.,.,TRBJ1-1,TRBV25-1,TGTGCCAGCAGCATCACGGGAGCCGGTGAAGCTTTCTTT,CASSITGAGEAFF
TRBD1,few,TRBJ1-1,TRBV5-1,TGCGCCAGCAGCTTGGGGGACAGGGGGAACACTGAAGCTTTCTTT,CASSLGDRGNTEAFF
.,.,TRBJ1-2,TRBV3-1/TRBV3-2,TGTGCCAGCAGCCAAGATCAAGGGTTCGGGGGGAGAGGCTACACCTTC,CASSQDQGFGGRGYTF
TRBD1,once,TRBJ1-1,TRBV5-4,TGTGCCAGCAGTTTGGACAGGGTCTACACTGAAGCTTTCTTT,CASSLDRVYTEAFF
.,.,TRBJ1-6,TRBV15,TGTGCCACCAAACAGTATAATTCACCCCTCCACTTT,CATKQYNSPLHF
.,.,TRBJ1-1,TRBV11-2,TGTGCCAGCAGCCCCGTTACAGGCTATGGTTTTGGAGCTTTCTTT,CASSPVTGYGFGAFF
.,.,TRBJ2-1,TRBV6-2/TRBV6-3,TGTGCCAGCAGCCCAGACAGTTACAATGAGCAGTTCTTC,CASSPDSYNEQFF
.,.,TRBJ1-1,TRBV20-1,TGCAGTGCTAGTCCCTTCAACACTGAAGCTTTCTTT,CSASPFNTEAFF
.,.,TRBJ1-1,TRBV18,TGTGCCAGCTCGCTTCTAATGGGTGAGGGTGAAGCTTTCTTT,CASSLLMGEGEAFF
.,.,TRBJ1-2,TRBV3-1/TRBV3-2,TGTGCCAGCAGCCATGACAGGAAGGCTGGCTACACCTTC,CASSHDRKAGYTF
.,.,TRBJ1-2,TRBV7-8,TGTGCCAGCAGCTTCCGACCGACACTTAACTATGGCTACACCTTC,CASSFRPTLNYGYTF